Given below is one TCR beta chain in context. The table came from immunoSEQ multiplex PCR; TCRdb's copy has only in-frame clones and leaves some out. The table has approximately 69,000 clones, around 90% seen once. Unmatched junction bases numbered 9, after V lost 5 bases and J lost 6 bases. The CDR3 covers 15 residues. The germline V gene has CDR1 ENHRY and CDR2 SYGVKD. This record comes from a study of blood T cell repertoires in COVID-19. Overall study context: Samples of COVID-19 (acute and convalescent) were obtained from the United States, Italy and Spain. Sources were T cells, B-cell-depleted T cells, or PBMCs; the material itself was cDNA or gDNA.

Input material: peripheral blood. This sequence joins TRBV10-3 and TRBJ2-7, with 11 bases that match TRBD2. The clonotype comes from a man aged 45-65 years with acute or convalescent COVID-19. CDR3 bases: TGTGCCATCAGTTTAACCGGGACTAGCGGTAGCGAGCAGTACTTC. It translates to CAISLTGTSGSEQYF.